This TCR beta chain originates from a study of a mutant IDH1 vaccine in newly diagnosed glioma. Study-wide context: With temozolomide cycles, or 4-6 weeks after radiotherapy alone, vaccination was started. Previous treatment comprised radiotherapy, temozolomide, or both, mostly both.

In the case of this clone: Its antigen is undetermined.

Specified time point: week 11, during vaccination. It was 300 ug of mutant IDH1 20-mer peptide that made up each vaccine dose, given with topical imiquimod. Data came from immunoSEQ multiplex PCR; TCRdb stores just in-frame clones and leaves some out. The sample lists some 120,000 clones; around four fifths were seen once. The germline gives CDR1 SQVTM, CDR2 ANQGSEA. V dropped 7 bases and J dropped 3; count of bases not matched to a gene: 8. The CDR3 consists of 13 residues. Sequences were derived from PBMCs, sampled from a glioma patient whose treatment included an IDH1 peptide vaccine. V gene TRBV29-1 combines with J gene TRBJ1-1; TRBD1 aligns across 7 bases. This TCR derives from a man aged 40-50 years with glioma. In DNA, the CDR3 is TGCAGCGGCCGGGACAGTCGGTACACTGAAGCTTTCTTT. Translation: CSGRDSRYTEAFF.